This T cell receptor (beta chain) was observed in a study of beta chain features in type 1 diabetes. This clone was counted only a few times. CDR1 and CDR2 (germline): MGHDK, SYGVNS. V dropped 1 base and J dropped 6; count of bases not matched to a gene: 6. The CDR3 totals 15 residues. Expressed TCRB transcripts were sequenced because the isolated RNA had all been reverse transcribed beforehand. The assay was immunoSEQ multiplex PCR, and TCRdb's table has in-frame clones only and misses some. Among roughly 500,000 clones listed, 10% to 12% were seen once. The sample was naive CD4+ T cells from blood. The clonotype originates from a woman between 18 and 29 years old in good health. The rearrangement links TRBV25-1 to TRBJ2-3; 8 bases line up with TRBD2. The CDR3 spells CASSELGTRADTQYF. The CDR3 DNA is TGTGCCAGCAGTGAATTGGGGACTAGAGCGGATACGCAGTATTTT.